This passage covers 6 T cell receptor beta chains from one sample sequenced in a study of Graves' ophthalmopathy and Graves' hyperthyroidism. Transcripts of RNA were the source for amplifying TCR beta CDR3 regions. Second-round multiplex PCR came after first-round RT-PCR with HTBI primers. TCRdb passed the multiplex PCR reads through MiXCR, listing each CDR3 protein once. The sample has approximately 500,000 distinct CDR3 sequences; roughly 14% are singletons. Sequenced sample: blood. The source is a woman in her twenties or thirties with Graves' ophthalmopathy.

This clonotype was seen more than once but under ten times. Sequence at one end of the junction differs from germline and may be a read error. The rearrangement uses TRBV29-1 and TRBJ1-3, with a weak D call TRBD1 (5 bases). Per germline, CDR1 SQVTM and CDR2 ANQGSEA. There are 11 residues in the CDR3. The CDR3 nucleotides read TGCAGCGTTGACGATATGGGACTCTTCCATTTT. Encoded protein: CSVDDMGLFHF.

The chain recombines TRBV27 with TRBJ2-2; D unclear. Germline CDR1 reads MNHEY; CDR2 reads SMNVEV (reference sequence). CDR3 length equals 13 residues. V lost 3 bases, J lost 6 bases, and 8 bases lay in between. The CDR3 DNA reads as TGTGCCAGCAGTTTCCGGACGCCCGGGGAGCTGTTTTTT. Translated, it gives CASSFRTPGELFF.

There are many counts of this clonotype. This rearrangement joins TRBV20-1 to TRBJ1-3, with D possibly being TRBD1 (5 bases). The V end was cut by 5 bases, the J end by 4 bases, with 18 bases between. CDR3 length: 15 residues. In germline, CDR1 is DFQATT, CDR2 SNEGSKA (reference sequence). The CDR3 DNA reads TGCAGTGCTGCCGGAACCCCGGGACCGGGAAACACCATATATTTT. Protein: CSAAGTPGPGNTIYF.

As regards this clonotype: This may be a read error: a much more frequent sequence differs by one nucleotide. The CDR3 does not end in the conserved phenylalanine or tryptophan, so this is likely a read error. The chain's CDR3 is CASSSGGGRGNTIYY. The CDR3 nucleotides read TGTGCCAGCAGCTCCGGCGGGGGGCGGGGAAACACCATATATTAT. The chain combines TRBV7-6 with TRBJ1-3, with D possibly being TRBD1 (6 bases). Germline V lookup: CDR1 SGHVS, CDR2 FNYEAQ. V lost 4 bases and J 4 bases, leaving 14 bases between the germline ends. CDR3 length: 15 amino acids.

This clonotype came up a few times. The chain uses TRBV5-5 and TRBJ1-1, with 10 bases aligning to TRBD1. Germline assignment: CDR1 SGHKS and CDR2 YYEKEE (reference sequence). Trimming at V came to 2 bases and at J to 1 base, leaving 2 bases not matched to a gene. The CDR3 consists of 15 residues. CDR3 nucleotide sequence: TGTGCCAGCAGCTTTAGGACAGGGGGGAACACTGAAGCTTTCTTT. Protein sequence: CASSFRTGGNTEAFF.

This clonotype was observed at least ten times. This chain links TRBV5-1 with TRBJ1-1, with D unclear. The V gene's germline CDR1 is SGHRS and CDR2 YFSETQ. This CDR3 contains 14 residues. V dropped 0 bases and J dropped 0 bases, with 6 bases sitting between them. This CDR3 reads CASSLEPMNTEAFF. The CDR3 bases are TGCGCCAGCAGCTTGGAACCGATGAACACTGAAGCTTTCTTT.